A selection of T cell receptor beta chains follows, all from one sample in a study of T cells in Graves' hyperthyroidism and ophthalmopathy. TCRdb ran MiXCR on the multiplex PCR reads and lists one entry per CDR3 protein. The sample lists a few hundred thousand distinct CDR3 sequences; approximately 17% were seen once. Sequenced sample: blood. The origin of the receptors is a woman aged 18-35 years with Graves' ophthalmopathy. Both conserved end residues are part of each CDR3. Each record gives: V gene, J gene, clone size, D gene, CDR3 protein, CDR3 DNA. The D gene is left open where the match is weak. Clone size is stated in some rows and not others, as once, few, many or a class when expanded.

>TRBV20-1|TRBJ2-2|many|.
CSAPGVAELTGELFF
TGCAGTGCCCCGGGAGTAGCGGAACTCACCGGGGAGCTGTTTTTT
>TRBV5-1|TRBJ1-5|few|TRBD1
CASSLAGTEYQPQHF
TGCGCCAGCAGCTTGGCCGGGACAGAGTATCAGCCCCAGCATTTT
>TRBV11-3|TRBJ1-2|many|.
CASSPPGVVFGYTF
TGTGCCAGCAGCCCGCCGGGAGTTGTGTTCGGCTACACCTTC
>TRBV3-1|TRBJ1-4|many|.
CASSQQGINEKLFF
TGTGCCAGCAGCCAACAGGGGATTAATGAAAAACTGTTTTTT
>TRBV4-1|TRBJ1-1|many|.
CASSQVTLLEAEAFF
TGCGCCAGCAGCCAGGTGACTCTCCTTGAGGCTGAAGCTTTCTTT
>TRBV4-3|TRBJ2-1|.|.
CASSQAGTSYNEQFF
TGCGCCAGCAGCCAAGCCGGGACCTCCTACAATGAGCAGTTCTTC
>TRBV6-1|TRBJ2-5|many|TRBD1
CASNPGQFSRETQYF
TGTGCCAGCAACCCGGGACAGTTTTCAAGGGAGACCCAGTACTTC
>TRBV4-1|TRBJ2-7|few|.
CASSPDGGDEQYF
TGCGCCAGCAGCCCGGACGGGGGCGACGAGCAGTACTTC
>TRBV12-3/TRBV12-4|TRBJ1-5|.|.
CASSTGEGTQPQHF
TGTGCCAGCAGCACAGGAGAAGGTACTCAGCCCCAGCATTTT
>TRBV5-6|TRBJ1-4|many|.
CASSHFVGTPNEKLFF
TGTGCCAGCAGCCATTTCGTCGGGACACCGAATGAAAAACTGTTTTTT
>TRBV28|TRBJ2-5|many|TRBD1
CASSSGQGNQETQYF
TGTGCCAGCAGTTCGGGACAGGGGAACCAAGAGACCCAGTACTTC
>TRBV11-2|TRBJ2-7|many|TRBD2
CASSPLGGTRTTYEQYF
TGTGCCAGCAGCCCCCTGGGGGGGACCCGAACCACCTACGAGCAGTACTTC
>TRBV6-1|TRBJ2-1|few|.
CASRALSSYNEQFF
TGTGCCAGCAGAGCACTGAGCTCCTACAATGAGCAGTTCTTC
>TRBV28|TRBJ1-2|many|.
CASSQDRGDYGYTF
TGTGCCAGCAGTCAGGACCGAGGGGACTATGGCTACACCTTC
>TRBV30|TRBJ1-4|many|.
CAWRAANEKLFF
TGTGCCTGGAGGGCAGCAAATGAAAAACTGTTTTTT
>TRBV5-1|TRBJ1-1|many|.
CASSQSPNTEAFF
TGCGCCAGCAGCCAGAGCCCGAACACTGAAGCTTTCTTT
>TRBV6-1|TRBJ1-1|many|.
CASTLSPVNTEAFF
TGTGCCAGCACCCTATCCCCGGTGAACACTGAAGCTTTCTTT
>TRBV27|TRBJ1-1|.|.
CASSSSGMNTEALF
TGTGCCAGCAGTTCTTCTGGAATGAACACTGAAGCTCTCTTT
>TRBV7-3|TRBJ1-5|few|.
CASSCGQPNQPQHF
TGTGCCAGCAGCTGTGGACAGCCCAATCAGCCCCAGCATTTT
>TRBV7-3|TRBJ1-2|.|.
CASSSKVCGYTF
TGTGCCAGCAGCTCGAAGGTATGTGGCTACACCTTC
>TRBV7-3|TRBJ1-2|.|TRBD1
CASSQDRASSGYTF
TGTGCCAGCAGCCAGGACAGGGCTTCCTCTGGCTACACCTTC
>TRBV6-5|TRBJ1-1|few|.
CASSYSFYQYTEAFF
TGTGCCAGCAGTTACTCCTTCTATCAGTACACTGAAGCTTTCTTT
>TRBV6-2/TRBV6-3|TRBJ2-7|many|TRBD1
CASSPGTGGDEQYF
TGTGCCAGCAGTCCCGGGACAGGGGGCGACGAGCAGTACTTC
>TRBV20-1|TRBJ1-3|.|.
CSARDFGAGAGNTIYF
TGCAGTGCTAGAGATTTTGGGGCAGGGGCTGGAAACACCATATATTTT
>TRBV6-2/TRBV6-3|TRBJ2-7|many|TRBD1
CASRWTGDEQYF
TGTGCCAGCAGGTGGACAGGGGACGAGCAGTACTTC
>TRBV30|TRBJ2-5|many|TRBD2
CAWTRSGGRRETQYF
TGTGCCTGGACACGAAGCGGGGGTAGGAGAGAGACCCAGTACTTC
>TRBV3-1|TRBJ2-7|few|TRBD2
CASSQGDYHYEQYF
TGTGCCAGCAGCCAAGGGGACTACCACTACGAGCAGTACTTC
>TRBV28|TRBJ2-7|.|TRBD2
CAIRGREAYEQYF
TGTGCCATCCGGGGGCGGGAGGCCTACGAGCAGTACTTC
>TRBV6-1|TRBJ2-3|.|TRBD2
CASSELAGANTDTQYF
TGTGCCAGCAGTGAGCTAGCGGGGGCGAACACAGATACGCAGTATTTT
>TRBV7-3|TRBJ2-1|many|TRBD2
CASSRNGGGADEQFF
TGTGCCAGCAGCAGAAATGGCGGGGGGGCCGATGAGCAGTTCTTC
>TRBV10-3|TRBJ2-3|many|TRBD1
CAIRTGVGTDTQYF
TGTGCCATCAGGACAGGGGTAGGAACAGATACGCAGTATTTT
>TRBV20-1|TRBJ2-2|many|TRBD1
CSARPTSGDRVPGELFF
TGCAGTGCTAGACCAACTAGTGGGGACAGGGTTCCCGGGGAGCTGTTTTTT